This T cell receptor (beta chain) is from a study of tumor-infiltrating lymphocytes in primary liver carcinoma. Total RNA (roughly 0.45 ug) served as template for TCR beta cDNA synthesis primed by a constant-region primer. Three rounds of nested multiplex PCR with slightly modified ARM-PCR produced TCR beta libraries. A C-beta reverse primer was combined with TRBV1-TRBV30 forward primers in the first two PCR rounds, and each round had 9 to 10 cycles. TCRdb analysed the multiplex PCR reads with MiXCR anew, one entry per CDR3 protein. The table has just under 45,000 distinct CDR3 sequences, around 70% seen once. Both ends counted, the CDR3 spans 14 residues. Per germline, CDR1 SGHAT and CDR2 FQDESV (reference sequence). For each extraction, RNA and DNA were obtained together from approximately 20-30 mg of unsorted bulk tissue. With regard to this clonotype: The conserved phenylalanine or tryptophan is not found at the CDR3 terminus, so this likely reflects a read error. No DNA is shown, since the ends of the CDR3 on it are uncertain; the CDR3 is the one TCRdb lists.

Material: liver tumor tissue from sampling region 2. The subset here: tumor region T2, inferior pole. The gene calls are TRBV11-1 and TRBJ2-5; the table's D call TRBD2 went unverified against the DNA. The receptor's source is a man aged 40-49 years with primary liver carcinoma and hepatitis B virus infection. CDR3 amino acids: CASGLGTLQETQCS.